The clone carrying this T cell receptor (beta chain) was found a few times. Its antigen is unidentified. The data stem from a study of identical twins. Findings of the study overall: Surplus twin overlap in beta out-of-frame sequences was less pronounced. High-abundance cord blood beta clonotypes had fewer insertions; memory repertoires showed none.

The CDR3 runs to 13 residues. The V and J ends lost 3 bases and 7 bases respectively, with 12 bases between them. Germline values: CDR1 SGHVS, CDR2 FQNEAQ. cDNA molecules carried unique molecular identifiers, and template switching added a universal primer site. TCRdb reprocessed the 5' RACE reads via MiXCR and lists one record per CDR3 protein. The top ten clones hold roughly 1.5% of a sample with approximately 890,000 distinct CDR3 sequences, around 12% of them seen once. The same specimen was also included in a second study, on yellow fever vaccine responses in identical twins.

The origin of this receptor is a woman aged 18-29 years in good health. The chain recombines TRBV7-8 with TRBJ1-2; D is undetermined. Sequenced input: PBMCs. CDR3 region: CASSFEGGSGYTF. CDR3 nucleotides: TGTGCCAGCAGCTTTGAGGGTGGTTCTGGCTACACCTTC.